The clone carrying this T cell receptor beta chain turned up a few times. Its antigen remains unidentified. This record belongs to a study of blood T cells in healthy people across ages. Across the study: About one barcoded beta molecule per two T cells was the capture yield of template switching.

The use of a sample-barcoded 5' primer and a J-beta primer mix characterized a second PCR of roughly 6 to 11 cycles. One entry per CDR3 protein, called by TCRdb with MiXCR from the 5' RACE reads. The profile shows 780,000 or so distinct CDR3 sequences, about 55% of them singletons. Study-wide results and caveats: Roughly linear declines in TCR beta diversity per million T cells occurred with age. Diversity figures based on one million T cells were deemed too low. Researchers said unsorted PBMCs prevented a conclusive naive versus antigen-experienced comparison.

The CDR3 length is 12 residues. Looked up from germline, CDR1 is DFQATT and CDR2 is SNEGSKA (reference sequence). With 4 bases clipped from V and 5 bases from J, the junction kept 4 bases outside the gene matches. The source material was blood. The clonotype comes from a man older than 75 in good health. This sequence joins TRBV20-1 and TRBJ1-2; the match to TRBD1 covers 7 bases. The CDR3 region is CSATDRAYGYTF. The CDR3, as DNA: TGCAGTGCTACAGACAGGGCGTATGGCTACACCTTC.